This T cell receptor (beta chain) was recorded in a study of blood T cell repertoires in COVID-19. The data were produced by immunoSEQ multiplex PCR, yet TCRdb's version contains in-frame clones alone and is incomplete. The sample contains 150,000 to 200,000 clones, 70% to 90% of which appear only once. The V gene's germline CDR1 is SEHNR and CDR2 FQNEAQ (reference sequence). V shed 5 bases and J shed 7 bases, with 14 bases lying between them. The CDR3 length is 13 residues. The sequenced sample consisted of peripheral blood. The rearrangement uses TRBV7-9 and TRBJ1-2; possible D gene TRBD1, 6 bases. This sequence was found in a human donor in a cohort sampled during active COVID-19. The CDR3, as DNA: TGTGCCAGCAGCCATGACAGGCCAGGTGGCTACACCTTC. Residues: CASSHDRPGGYTF.